The 2 T cell receptor beta chains below were found in one sample sequenced in a study of regulatory T cells in long-lasting Graves disease listed by TCRdb under 2021. According to the study, the label for this sample's time point signals: newly diagnosed GD, antithyroid drugs for less than 3 months. For both TCR sequencing and RNA sequencing, RNA was extracted from PBMCs using TRIzol. The library was made by multiplex PCR. The reads were generated on an Illumina HiSeq 4000. CDR3 regions were amplified by Arm-PCR with iRepertoire HTBI primers to construct TCR beta libraries. TCRdb took the public reads, trimmed them with fastp at Q25, ran MiXCR for clone calling and kept in-frame beta chains. Rows with a matching CDR3 protein are joined into one entry that keeps the most common DNA and genes. The sample profile shows 550,000 to 700,000 distinct CDR3 sequences; about 16% of them were found once. The ten biggest clones cover 12% of the sample.

A further study also used this sample, focusing on T cells in Graves' hyperthyroidism and ophthalmopathy.

Sequences were derived from peripheral blood mononuclear cells (PBMCs), sampled at new diagnosis, from a patient treated with antithyroid drugs. All receptors derive from a man aged 18 to 30 with Graves disease. Donor details come from another sample of the same person, matched by shared clones.

The J gene is TRBJ2-1, the V gene TRBV7-9; 8 nucleotides line up with TRBD1. Germline values: CDR1 SEHNR, CDR2 FQNEAQ (reference sequence). The CDR3 contains 14 residues. Trimming at V came to 8 bases and at J to 2 bases, leaving 5 bases not matched to a gene. CDR3 nucleotide sequence: TGTGCCAGCGGACCAGGGGGCGCCTACAATGAGCAGTTCTTC. Its translation: CASGPGGAYNEQFF. Full variable domain (rest looked up from reference TRBV7-9 and TRBJ2-1): DTGVSQNPRHKITKRGQNVTFRCDPISEHNRLYWYRQTLGQGPEFLTYFQNEAQLEKSRLLSDRFSAERPKGSFSTLEIQRTEQGDSAMYLCASGPGGAYNEQFFGPGTRLTVL.

The chain employs TRBV4-1 and TRBJ2-7; no clear D. Germline V gene lookup returns CDR1 MGHRA and CDR2 YSYEKL. The length of the CDR3 is 15 residues. Trimming pared 0 bases from V and 0 bases from J, leaving 9 bases between. CDR3 nucleotide sequence: TGCGCCAGCAGCCAAGATACGCAGAGCTCCTACGAGCAGTACTTC. Protein: CASSQDTQSSYEQYF.